The next 21 T cell receptor beta chains were all read from a single sample in a study of cytomegalovirus exposure and HLA in healthy donors. The PCR made use of 60 Vbeta and 13 Jbeta primers. Profiled with immunoSEQ multiplex PCR; TCRdb holds only in-frame clones, not every one. The sample lists about 73,000 clones, 65% to 80% occurring once. The source material was PBMCs. The receptors were sampled from an older man in good health and CMV-seronegative.

This chain links TRBV28 with TRBJ2-5; TRBD2 matches 8 bases. With 7 bases clipped from V and 5 bases from J, the junction kept 9 bases outside the gene matches. The germline gives CDR1 MDHEN, CDR2 SYDVKM. There are 14 residues in the CDR3. This CDR3 reads CASKSGGRGETQYF. Here the CDR3 DNA reads TGTGCCAGCAAGAGCGGGGGCCGGGGGGAGACCCAGTACTTC.

A few counts support this clone. This chain connects TRBV7-8 to TRBJ2-5; 8 bases align to TRBD2. Germline values: CDR1 SGHVS, CDR2 FQNEAQ. The CDR3 is 20 amino acids. Trimming cost V 0 bases and J 1 base; bases outside gene matches: 16. CDR3 nucleotide sequence: TGTGCCAGCAGCTTAGCCGGGGGCTTAGCGGGGCGGACCCCCCAAGAGACCCAGTACTTC. Translated: CASSLAGGLAGRTPQETQYF.

This sequence joins TRBV4-3 and TRBJ1-6; weak D call: TRBD1 (5 bases). Germline V gives CDR1 LGHNA, CDR2 YSLEER. V dropped 1 base and J dropped 8 bases, with 15 bases sitting between them. The CDR3 is made up of 16 amino acids. The CDR3 reads CASSQGSAGRDSPLHF. As DNA, the CDR3 is TGCGCCAGCAGCCAAGGGTCCGCAGGGAGGGATTCACCCCTCCACTTT.

The V and J genes are TRBV21-1 and TRBJ1-1; the DNA was not used to check the table's D call, TRBD1. TRBV21-1 is labeled a pseudogene. This CDR3 is built from 16 residues. Written as DNA, the CDR3 is TGTGCCAGCAGCAAACGACAGGGACGAGCGGACACTGAAGCTTTCTTT. It is translated as CASSKRQGRADTEAFF.

This clone was observed a handful of times. The genes are TRBV30 and TRBJ2-7, with D tentatively TRBD1 (6 bases). The CDR3 is 12 amino acids. Trimming cost V 5 bases and J 4 bases, with 12 bases left between them. CDR1 and CDR2 from the germline V gene are GTSNPN and SVGIG (reference sequence). The chain's CDR3 is CAWRDTQYEQYF. CDR3 DNA sequence: TGTGCCTGGCGGGACACCCAATACGAGCAGTACTTC.

The gene calls are TRBV19 and TRBJ2-7; D remains ambiguous. The CDR3 runs 11 residues. V gave up 8 bases and J gave up 4 bases, with 9 bases separating them. Germline loops: CDR1 LNHDA, CDR2 SQIVND (reference sequence). CDR3 in DNA: TGTGCCAGTCGGTCGGAGTACGAGCAGTACTTC. This encodes CASRSEYEQYF.

This clone was counted between two and nine times. V gene TRBV5-6 combines with J gene TRBJ1-1; D remains unclear. Per germline, CDR1 SGHDT and CDR2 YYEEEE. Trimming left V 0 bases short and J 1 base short, with 7 bases between. This CDR3 spans 14 amino acids. CDR3 sequence (DNA): TGTGCCAGCAGCTTGGACGGAGGGAACACTGAAGCTTTCTTT. This codes for CASSLDGGNTEAFF.

The chain combines TRBV28 with TRBJ2-7; 9 nucleotides align to TRBD2. Germline trimming cut 4 bases from V and 5 bases from J; bases unmatched to any gene: 0. CDR1 and CDR2 from the germline V gene are MDHEN and SYDVKM. The CDR3 spans 12 residues. The CDR3 region is CASSSSGDEQYF. CDR3 nucleotides: TGTGCCAGCAGTTCTAGCGGGGACGAGCAGTACTTC. Supplemented by reference TRBV28 and TRBJ2-7, the full variable domain reads DVKVTQSSRYLVKRTGEKVFLECVQDMDHENMFWYRQDPGLGLRLIYFSYDVKMKEKGDIPEGYSVSREKKERFSLILESASTNQTSMYLCASSSSGDEQYFGPGTRLTVT.

A few counts support this clone. This chain joins TRBV6-5 and TRBJ2-6, with 7 bases that match TRBD1. V lost 4 bases, J lost 1 base, and 4 bases stayed unmatched. Germline CDR1 reads MNHEY; CDR2 reads SVGAGI. This CDR3 spans 16 amino acids. The CDR3 here is CASSWGQLSGANVLTF. The CDR3, as DNA: TGTGCCAGCAGTTGGGGACAGTTGTCTGGGGCCAACGTCCTGACTTTC.

The rearrangement joins TRBV6-4 to TRBJ2-3; D call uncertain. The germline V and J ends were trimmed by 1 base and 0 bases, with 8 bases remaining between them. CDR3 length: 15 amino acids. From germline, CDR1 is MRHNA and CDR2 SNTAGT. CDR3 sequence: CASSDLASSTDTQYF. CDR3 sequence (DNA): TGTGCCAGCAGTGACTTGGCATCAAGCACAGATACGCAGTATTTT.

This clone showed up just a few times. The J gene is TRBJ1-5, the V gene TRBV6-1; D possibly corresponds to TRBD1 (6 bases). V was cut by 2 bases and J by 3 bases, with 14 bases left in between. Germline CDR1 and CDR2: MNHNS and SASEGT. The CDR3 runs to 16 residues. The CDR3, as DNA: TGTGCCAGCAGTGAACAACAGGGTTGGGACAATCAGCCCCAGCATTTT. Its protein product is CASSEQQGWDNQPQHF.

The chain is built from TRBV29-1 and TRBJ2-3, with D uncertain. Trimming shortened V by 3 bases and J by 1 base, and 8 bases separated the two germline ends. Germline CDR1 SQVTM, CDR2 ANQGSEA. The CDR3 runs to 13 residues. Here the CDR3 DNA reads TGCAGCGTTGACGGCGGAGGCACAGATACGCAGTATTTT. Residues: CSVDGGGTDTQYF.

The V gene is TRBV14, the J gene TRBJ1-4; 7 positions agree with TRBD1. The J segment lost 2 bases and the V segment lost 3 bases, leaving 3 bases of the junction unmatched. Germline V lookup: CDR1 SGHDN, CDR2 FVKESK. The CDR3 is 15 amino acids. The CDR3 is CASSHDRATNEKLFF. The CDR3, as DNA: TGTGCCAGCAGCCACGACAGGGCCACTAATGAAAAACTGTTTTTT.

The chain combines TRBV7-2 with TRBJ1-1; D might be TRBD1 (5 bases). The CDR3 has 18 amino acids. CDR1 and CDR2 from the germline V gene are SGHTA and FQGNSA. V lost 3 bases and J lost 4, with 24 bases in between. CDR3 sequence (DNA): TGTGCCAGCAGCTTTCCCCAGGCGGGGGACGGGGGTGGCACTGAAGCTTTCTTT. Its protein product is CASSFPQAGDGGGTEAFF.

The rearrangement uses TRBV6-5 and TRBJ1-5; D gene unclear. The V gene lost 4 bases and the J gene lost 3 bases, with 7 bases spanning the gap. The CDR3 covers 13 residues. Germline V gene sequence: CDR1 MNHEY, CDR2 SVGAGI. CDR3 DNA sequence: TGTGCCAGCAGTTTAGCCTTCAATCAGCCCCAGCATTTT. It yields the protein CASSLAFNQPQHF.

This chain joins TRBV7-2 and TRBJ1-5, with 7 bases lining up with TRBD1. V was clipped by 5 bases and J by 6 bases; unmatched bases: 7. Per the germline V gene, CDR1 is SGHTA and CDR2 is FQGNSA. The CDR3 has 14 residues. CDR3 bases: TGTGCCAGCAGCCCTGACAGGGCTTCTCAGCCCCAGCATTTT. Amino acid sequence: CASSPDRASQPQHF.

CDR3 DNA sequence: TGCGCCAGCAGCGTCGGACAGGGGGCACCCTACAATGAGCAGTTCTTC. This encodes CASSVGQGAPYNEQFF. The chain joins TRBV5-1 to TRBJ2-1; 11 bases are shared with TRBD1. CDR1 is SGHRS and CDR2 is YFSETQ in the germline V gene. V shed 4 bases and J 2 bases; nucleotides not matched to a gene: 5. The CDR3 runs 16 residues. Full variable domain (rest looked up from reference TRBV5-1 and TRBJ2-1): KAGVTQTPRYLIKTRGQQVTLSCSPISGHRSVSWYQQTPGQGLQFLFEYFSETQRNKGNFPGRFSGRQFSNSRSEMNVSTLELGDSALYLCASSVGQGAPYNEQFFGPGTRLTVL.

The chain recombines TRBV11-3 with TRBJ2-5; perhaps TRBD1 as D (5 bases). The J call may be in error: the DNA end matches TRBJ2-7 better. Germline V gene sequence: CDR1 SGHNT, CDR2 YENEEA. The CDR3 contains 13 residues. The CDR3 DNA sequence: TGTGCCAGCAGCTTACAGGACAAAGGCGAGCAGTACTTC. This sequence encodes CASSLQDKGEQYF.

This chain connects TRBV11-3 to TRBJ2-1, with 7 nucleotides matching TRBD1. J was trimmed by 0 bases and V by 5 bases; bases with no gene match: 4. Germline lookup yields CDR1 SGHNT and CDR2 YENEEA. The CDR3 runs 15 residues. Written as DNA, the CDR3 is TGTGCCAGCAGCCGATACAGGGGCTCCTACAATGAGCAGTTCTTC. Translation gives CASSRYRGSYNEQFF.

This clone was seen a single time. The chain couples TRBV7-2 to TRBJ2-7; perhaps TRBD1 as D (6 bases). Deletions cut 5 bases from V and 6 bases from J, with 20 bases between. The germline gives CDR1 SGHTA, CDR2 FQGNSA. There are 15 residues in the CDR3. This CDR3 is CASSEVGAASGEQYF. The CDR3 coding sequence is TGTGCCAGCAGCGAAGTGGGGGCGGCGTCTGGCGAGCAGTACTTC.

The V and J genes are TRBV7-2 and TRBJ1-1; unclear D gene. Trimming removed 1 base from V and 0 bases from J, with 6 bases in between. CDR3 length: 14 amino acids. Germline V CDR1 and CDR2: SGHTA, FQGNSA. The CDR3 is CASSLEQVNTEAFF. DNA of the CDR3: TGTGCCAGCAGCTTAGAGCAGGTGAACACTGAAGCTTTCTTT.